These 26 T cell receptor beta chains came from one sample sequenced in a study of cytomegalovirus exposure and HLA in healthy donors. TCRdb keeps only in-frame clones here, not all; method: immunoSEQ multiplex PCR. The sample holds roughly 190,000 clones, 86% seen once. The sequenced sample was PBMCs. These receptors were taken from a woman under 30 in good health and CMV-seronegative.

CDR3 in DNA: TGTGCCAGCAGTTACCTGGGGGGAAGCTCCTACGAGCAGTACTTC. Residues: CASSYLGGSSYEQYF. This chain joins TRBV6-5 and TRBJ2-7, with D possibly being TRBD2 (6 bases). V was shortened by 2 bases and J by 0 bases, with 11 bases between the two germline ends. Germline V gives CDR1 MNHEY, CDR2 SVGAGI. This CDR3 comprises 15 residues.

The chain combines TRBV29-1 with TRBJ1-3; 10 nucleotides line up with TRBD1. Germline loops: CDR1 SQVTM, CDR2 ANQGSEA. V shed 7 bases and J 7 bases; nucleotides not matched to a gene: 4. This CDR3 is built from 12 residues. The CDR3 nucleotides are TGCAGCGCGGGACAGGGGAGCAACACCATATATTTT. Its protein product is CSAGQGSNTIYF.

The J gene is TRBJ2-7, the V gene TRBV2; D possibly corresponds to TRBD1 (6 bases). The CDR3 sequence is 15 residues long. V lost 3 bases and J lost 3, with 15 bases in between. Germline values: CDR1 SNHLY, CDR2 FYNNEI. CDR3 amino acids: CASSELGQMDYEQYF. CDR3 nucleotide sequence: TGTGCCAGCAGTGAGCTAGGACAGATGGACTACGAGCAGTACTTC.

The V call is TRBV6-1, the J call TRBJ1-4; 9 bases are shared with TRBD1. Germline V lookup: CDR1 MNHNS, CDR2 SASEGT. CDR3 length equals 15 residues. With V trimmed by 6 bases and J by 5 bases, 7 bases remained unmatched. CDR3 sequence: CASRTSTGGNEKLFF. In DNA, the CDR3 is TGTGCCAGCAGAACCTCGACAGGGGGGAATGAAAAACTGTTTTTT.

V and J are TRBV4-1 and TRBJ1-2; D possibly corresponds to TRBD1 (5 bases). The V end was cut by 4 bases, the J end by 8 bases, with 14 bases between. Germline CDR1 and CDR2: MGHRA and YSYEKL. The CDR3 is 13 amino acids. The CDR3, as DNA: TGCGCCAGCAGCCCCAGGGTGCAAAGCGGCTACACCTTC. Its protein is CASSPRVQSGYTF.

This chain joins TRBV10-3 and TRBJ2-3; 10 nucleotides line up with TRBD2. Germline loops: CDR1 ENHRY, CDR2 SYGVKD. Trimming took 4 bases from V and 2 from J; bases not matched to a gene: 6. The CDR3 has 16 amino acids. The CDR3 region is CAISALLAGTTDTQYF. The CDR3 DNA is TGTGCCATCAGTGCCCTACTAGCGGGGACCACAGATACGCAGTATTTT.

The chain uses TRBV30 and TRBJ1-6; TRBD1 agrees at 7 bases. V was clipped by 2 bases and J by 0 bases; unmatched bases: 10. The CDR3 runs 18 residues. The germline V gene has CDR1 GTSNPN and CDR2 SVGIG (reference sequence). CDR3 sequence reads: CAWSSTTGLSSYNSPLHF. The DNA of the CDR3 is TGTGCCTGGAGTTCAACGACAGGGTTAAGCTCCTATAATTCACCCCTCCACTTT.

The rearrangement links TRBV11-2 to TRBJ2-6; D unresolved. This CDR3 has 15 residues. Germline loops: CDR1 SGHAT, CDR2 FQNNGV. V lost 1 base and J lost 0, with 4 bases in between. The CDR3 sequence is CASSLAFSGANVLTF. The CDR3 region has the DNA TGTGCCAGCAGCTTAGCCTTCTCTGGGGCCAACGTCCTGACTTTC.

This clone was detected a few times. The chain combines TRBV19 with TRBJ2-6; D gene ambiguous. CDR1 is LNHDA, CDR2 SQIVND, per germline (reference sequence). The CDR3 extends over 15 amino acids. V lost 3 bases to trimming and J lost 1 base, with 7 bases between them. For the CDR3, the DNA is TGTGCCAGTAGTATGCGGAGATCTGGGGCCAACGTCCTGACTTTC. Its protein is CASSMRRSGANVLTF.

The chain uses TRBV6-1 and TRBJ2-1; the match to TRBD1 covers 7 bases. The germline V gene has CDR1 MNHNS and CDR2 SASEGT. This CDR3 comprises 14 residues. V lost 6 bases, J lost 2 bases, and 4 bases stayed unmatched. CDR3 sequence: CASSRDRTYNEQFF. DNA of the CDR3: TGTGCCAGCAGCCGGGACAGAACCTACAATGAGCAGTTCTTC.

The chain has TRBV7-9 and TRBJ2-1, with 8 bases identical to TRBD2. Germline CDR1 is SEHNR and CDR2 is FQNEAQ (reference sequence). This CDR3 region has 14 residues. Trimming took 5 bases from V and 6 from J; bases not matched to a gene: 6. The CDR3 sequence is CASSRGGTFNEQFF. CDR3 bases: TGTGCCAGCAGCCGGGGGGGAACCTTCAATGAGCAGTTCTTC.

The rearrangement uses TRBV4-1 and TRBJ2-7, with a possible D match to TRBD2 (6 bases). The V end lost 0 bases, the J end lost 0 bases, and 12 bases lay between the germline ends. Germline values: CDR1 MGHRA, CDR2 YSYEKL. There are 16 residues in the CDR3. CDR3 loop: CASSQDRRALSYEQYF. The DNA for the CDR3 is TGCGCCAGCAGCCAAGATCGGAGGGCCCTCTCCTACGAGCAGTACTTC.

The chain has TRBV29-1 and TRBJ2-3; tentatively, D is TRBD1 (5 bases). Germline V lookup: CDR1 SQVTM, CDR2 ANQGSEA. V was pared by 4 bases and J by 1 base, with 12 bases between. The CDR3 length is 14 residues. The CDR3: CSVAGQGGTDTQYF. The CDR3 region has the DNA TGCAGCGTTGCAGGCCAGGGTGGCACAGATACGCAGTATTTT.

This sequence joins TRBV19 and TRBJ2-1; 9 nucleotides line up with TRBD1. The V and J ends lost 7 bases and 3 bases, in that order; junction bases with no gene match: 7. This CDR3 has 15 residues. Germline values: CDR1 LNHDA, CDR2 SQIVND (reference sequence). CDR3 sequence (DNA): TGTGCCAGTACCAACGACAGGGGGGTCTACAATGAGCAGTTCTTC. It is translated as CASTNDRGVYNEQFF.

This sequence joins TRBV27 and TRBJ1-1; maybe TRBD1 (6 bases). CDR3 length: 14 amino acids. CDR1 is MNHEY and CDR2 is SMNVEV in the germline V gene (reference sequence). The germline V and J ends were trimmed by 5 bases and 4 bases, with 14 bases remaining between them. The chain's CDR3 is CASSPHRVPTEAFF. CDR3 DNA sequence: TGTGCCAGCAGTCCCCACAGGGTGCCCACTGAAGCTTTCTTT.

In its sample, this clone was seen a few times. The rearrangement uses TRBV7-9 and TRBJ2-1; 13 bases agree with TRBD2. The CDR3 has 17 amino acids. CDR1 is SEHNR and CDR2 is FQNEAQ in the germline V gene (reference sequence). Trimming cost V 4 bases and J 7 bases; bases outside gene matches: 10. The CDR3 nucleotides are TGTGCCAGCAGCTCCGGACTAGCGGGGGACTTCGGGAATGAGCAGTTCTTC. Protein product: CASSSGLAGDFGNEQFF.

The gene calls are TRBV27 and TRBJ2-1; tentatively, D is TRBD1 (6 bases). Germline-derived CDR1 and CDR2 are MNHEY and SMNVEV (reference sequence). Trimming removed 1 base from V and 0 bases from J, with 16 bases in between. The CDR3 consists of 18 residues. The CDR3 sequence is CASSLFSPGQFSYNEQFF. CDR3 DNA: TGTGCCAGCAGTTTATTCTCCCCTGGACAGTTCTCCTACAATGAGCAGTTCTTC.

The chain employs TRBV5-1 and TRBJ2-1; weak D call: TRBD2 (5 bases). Trimming cost V 5 bases and J 5 bases, with 11 bases left between them. In germline, CDR1 is SGHRS, CDR2 YFSETQ. This CDR3 contains 13 residues. The CDR3 DNA sequence: TGCGCCAGCAGAGAAACTAGGGACAATGAGCAGTTCTTC. Translated: CASRETRDNEQFF.

The chain uses TRBV6-4 and TRBJ1-2; TRBD1 matches at 7 bases. Trimming at V came to 0 bases and at J to 4 bases, leaving 2 bases not matched to a gene. The CDR3 has 14 amino acids. Germline V gene data show CDR1 as MRHNA and CDR2 as SNTAGT. The CDR3 DNA follows: TGTGCCAGCAGTGACTCCGGACAGGCCTATGGCTACACCTTC. Translation: CASSDSGQAYGYTF.

This sequence joins TRBV7-8 and TRBJ2-2; TRBD2 matches 9 bases. V was pared by 4 bases and J by 3 bases, with 9 bases of the junction left unmatched. The V gene's germline CDR1 is SGHVS and CDR2 FQNEAQ. CDR3 size: 17 residues. The CDR3: CASSSRSAGGHTGELFF. The DNA of the CDR3 is TGTGCCAGCAGCTCGAGATCAGCGGGGGGCCACACCGGGGAGCTGTTTTTT.

The V gene is TRBV27, the J gene TRBJ1-2, with D possibly matching TRBD1 (5 bases). In germline, CDR1 is MNHEY, CDR2 SMNVEV (reference sequence). CDR3 length equals 15 residues. The V end lost 2 bases, the J end lost 5 bases, and 15 bases lay between the germline ends. The DNA of the CDR3 is TGTGCCAGCAGTTTACAGGGCCCCGCCAATTATGGCTACACCTTC. Amino acids: CASSLQGPANYGYTF.

The genes are TRBV18 and TRBJ2-6; 7 bases are shared with TRBD1. The CDR3 contains 19 residues. Germline V gene sequence: CDR1 KGHSH, CDR2 LQKENI. The V segment lost 3 bases and the J segment 0 bases; nucleotides outside the gene matches: 11. CDR3 residues: CASSPSIGTVYSGANVLTF. In DNA form, the CDR3 reads TGTGCCAGCTCACCCTCGATCGGGACAGTTTACTCTGGGGCCAACGTCCTGACTTTC.

This chain joins TRBV9 and TRBJ2-5, with a tentative D call TRBD1 (6 bases). The CDR3 loop spans 16 amino acids. Per germline, CDR1 SGDLS and CDR2 YYNGEE. V lost 2 bases to trimming and J lost 4 bases, with 18 bases between them. CDR3: CASSVRSRGSGETQYF. In DNA form, the CDR3 reads TGTGCCAGCAGCGTGAGGAGCAGGGGTTCTGGAGAGACCCAGTACTTC.

This chain connects TRBV5-4 to TRBJ2-1; 10 bases match TRBD2. V gave up 2 bases and J gave up 5 bases; unmatched junction bases: 4. This CDR3 region has 15 residues. The germline CDR1 and CDR2 sequences are SGHNT and YYREEE (reference sequence). CDR3 nucleotides: TGTGCCAGCAGCTTACCTAGCGGGAGTAACAATGAGCAGTTCTTC. Translated, it gives CASSLPSGSNNEQFF.

The CDR3 spells CASSHRDRGDYGYTF. For the CDR3, the DNA is TGCGCCAGCAGCCACAGGGACAGGGGGGACTATGGCTACACCTTC. This chain links TRBV4-1 with TRBJ1-2, with 11 bases fitting TRBD1. Unmatched junction bases numbered 3, after V lost 3 bases and J lost 3 bases. This CDR3 region has 15 residues. The germline CDR1 and CDR2 sequences are MGHRA and YSYEKL.

This chain connects TRBV30 to TRBJ2-3; D not resolved. The CDR3 loop spans 16 amino acids. Germline V gene lookup returns CDR1 GTSNPN and CDR2 SVGIG (reference sequence). V was trimmed by 2 bases and J by 0 bases, leaving 15 bases between them. The CDR3 is CAWSPATPGSTDTQYF. The DNA of the CDR3 is TGTGCCTGGAGTCCGGCAACTCCCGGGAGCACAGATACGCAGTATTTT.